This TCR beta chain was recorded in a study of blood T cell repertoires in COVID-19. Study-wide context: Acute and convalescent COVID-19 samples came from the United States, Italy and Spain.

Seattle patients were enrolled during active infection and followed longitudinally. Data came from immunoSEQ multiplex PCR; TCRdb stores just in-frame clones and leaves some out. In the table there are roughly 250,000 clones, about 90% of which are singletons. V lost 8 bases and J 1 base, leaving 13 bases between the germline ends. The CDR3 totals 14 residues. Germline V CDR1 and CDR2: PRHDT, FYEKMQ (reference sequence). The genes are TRBV13 and TRBJ2-3, with D tentatively TRBD2 (5 bases). The sequencing input was peripheral blood. The receptor comes from a woman aged 25-40 years with COVID-19, enrolled during active disease. The CDR3 nucleotides are TGTGCCAGCGGATCCGGGGATGGCACAGATACGCAGTATTTT. This gives the protein CASGSGDGTDTQYF.